What follows describes a single T cell receptor beta chain. The antigen is undetermined. TCRdb processed the reads anew with MiXCR; each CDR3 protein has one entry. In the table there are hundreds of thousands of distinct CDR3 sequences, approximately 42% of which are singletons. Germline trimming cut 2 bases from V and 4 bases from J; bases unmatched to any gene: 7. In germline, CDR1 is SGHTA, CDR2 FQGNSA. The CDR3 sequence is 16 residues long. The sample belongs to a study of T cell repertoires in cytomegalovirus infection. Study at large: Matching HLA type, along with CMV infection, was indicated by public TCR beta signatures. Study-level results: Pooled public TCR beta family frequency picked out CMV carriers with the relevant HLA. What dominated the ex vivo response were HLA-C-restricted CMV-specific TCR beta clonotypes.

The sequence was obtained from a human donor in good health (CMV status not recorded). Some clones in this sample may be carry-over from other donors' samples. The chain recombines TRBV7-2 with TRBJ2-3, with 9 bases that match TRBD2. The material was cultured PBMCs, obtained from culture after CMV antigen stimulation. CDR3 sequence reads: CASSLRLREGADTQYF. The CDR3 nucleotides read TGTGCCAGCAGCTTAAGACTGCGGGAGGGCGCAGATACGCAGTATTTT.